The 15 T cell receptor beta chains below all came from one sample that was sequenced in a study of T cells in Graves' hyperthyroidism and ophthalmopathy. Amplified regions were TCR beta CDR3 sequences from RNA transcripts. The TCR CDR3 first-round RT-PCR relied on the HTBI primer set. TCRdb recomputed calls from the multiplex PCR reads with MiXCR, one row per CDR3 protein. Of nearly 600,000 distinct CDR3 sequences in the sample, more than 11% were seen once. The sequenced sample was blood. The receptors were sampled from a woman in her thirties with Graves' hyperthyroidism that later progressed to Graves' ophthalmopathy.

This clonotype was detected many times. The chain employs TRBV7-9 and TRBJ1-5; no clear D gene. V was trimmed by 1 base and J by 5 bases, leaving 3 bases between them. This CDR3 has 12 amino acids. Per the germline V gene, CDR1 is SEHNR and CDR2 is FQNEAQ (reference sequence). CDR3 region: CASSLGHQPQHF. The CDR3 DNA follows: TGTGCCAGCAGCTTAGGTCATCAGCCCCAGCATTTT.

This sequence joins TRBV7-2 and TRBJ2-7, with D perhaps TRBD1 (5 bases). The CDR3 sequence is 14 residues long. Germline V CDR1 and CDR2: SGHTA, FQGNSA. Trimming pared 6 bases from V and 2 bases from J, leaving 14 bases between. This CDR3 reads CASSHKGAAYEQYF. CDR3 sequence (DNA): TGTGCCAGCAGTCATAAAGGGGCCGCCTACGAGCAGTACTTC.

This clonotype was observed at least ten times. V gene TRBV27 combines with J gene TRBJ2-1, with D perhaps matching TRBD2 (6 bases). Germline CDR1 is MNHEY and CDR2 is SMNVEV (reference sequence). The CDR3 spans 13 residues. Deletions cut 3 bases from V and 8 bases from J, with 11 bases between. CDR3 bases: TGTGCCAGCAGTTTCGGACTATCCGATGAGCAGTTCTTC. This sequence encodes CASSFGLSDEQFF.

This clonotype has at least ten counts. The gene calls are TRBV2 and TRBJ1-5; D not resolved. CDR3 length equals 14 residues. CDR1 SNHLY and CDR2 FYNNEI come from the germline V gene. Trimming removed 2 bases from V and 0 bases from J, with 5 bases in between. CDR3 bases: TGTGCCAGCAGTGAACCGAATAGCAATCAGCCCCAGCATTTT. It encodes CASSEPNSNQPQHF. Full variable domain (remainder filled in from reference TRBV2 and TRBJ1-5): EPEVTQTPSHQVTQMGQEVILRCVPISNHLYFYWYRQILGQKVEFLVSFYNNEISEKSEIFDDQFSVERPDGSNFTLKIRSTKLEDSAMYFCASSEPNSNQPQHFGDGTRLSIL.

This clonotype showed up just a few times. This chain joins TRBV5-1 and TRBJ2-3, with 14 bases fitting TRBD2. Germline trimming cut 4 bases from V and 1 base from J; bases unmatched to any gene: 14. Per the germline V gene, CDR1 is SGHRS and CDR2 is YFSETQ. This CDR3 contains 20 residues. The CDR3 sequence: CASSSAGTSGGFGGTDTQYF. CDR3 nucleotides: TGCGCCAGCAGCAGCGCCGGGACTAGCGGGGGCTTCGGCGGCACAGATACGCAGTATTTT.

Worth noting for this clonotype: This clone may be a read error of a much larger clone one base away. The chain joins TRBV18 to TRBJ2-4; TRBD2 might be the D (6 bases). The CDR3 consists of 17 residues. Looked up from germline, CDR1 is KGHSH and CDR2 is LQKENI. CDR3 bases: TGTGCCAGCTCACCGGGATCAGGCGGGAAGGCCAAAAACATTCTGTACTTC. It encodes CASSPGSGGKAKNILYF. Full variable domain (outside the CDR3, taken from reference TRBV18 and TRBJ2-4): NAGVMQNPRHLVRRRGQEARLRCSPMKGHSHVYWYRQLPEEGLKFMVYLQKENIIDESGMPKERFSAEFPKEGPSILRIQQVVRGDSAAYFCASSPGSGGKAKNILYFGAGTRLSVL.

The sample holds many counts of this clonotype. The V gene is TRBV10-3, the J gene TRBJ2-7, with 9 bases matching TRBD1. The CDR3 runs 16 residues. Germline loops: CDR1 ENHRY, CDR2 SYGVKD. The junction had 7 bases not matched to a gene; V was cut back by 2 bases and J by 2 bases. The CDR3 coding sequence is TGTGCCATCAGTGAGGCGGACAGGGGAGGGACCTACGAGCAGTACTTC. Translation gives CAISEADRGGTYEQYF.

This clonotype was observed many times. J is TRBJ2-1 and V is TRBV15; D gene uncertain. The germline V gene encodes CDR1 LNHNV and CDR2 YYDKDF (reference sequence). This CDR3 has 19 amino acids. V was shortened by 0 bases and J by 0 bases, with 18 bases between the two germline ends. CDR3 sequence reads: CATSRDTGSKAGSYNEQFF. The CDR3 bases are TGTGCCACCAGCAGAGATACCGGTTCTAAGGCTGGCTCCTACAATGAGCAGTTCTTC. Supplemented by reference TRBV15 and TRBJ2-1, the full variable domain reads DAMVIQNPRYQVTQFGKPVTLSCSQTLNHNVMYWYQQKSSQAPKLLFHYYDKDFNNEADTPDNFQSRRPNTSFCFLDIRSPGLGDTAMYLCATSRDTGSKAGSYNEQFFGPGTRLTVL.

The chain combines TRBV10-3 with TRBJ2-5, with 14 bases fitting TRBD2. The CDR3 spans 16 residues. Germline lookup yields CDR1 ENHRY and CDR2 SYGVKD. Germline trimming cut 2 bases from V and 2 bases from J; bases unmatched to any gene: 1. CDR3 region: CAISEGTSGSQETQYF. The CDR3 DNA follows: TGTGCCATCAGTGAGGGGACTAGCGGGAGTCAAGAGACCCAGTACTTC.

This clonotype was detected ten times or more. This rearrangement joins TRBV2 to TRBJ2-1; 9 nucleotides line up with TRBD1. J was trimmed by 8 bases and V by 6 bases; bases with no gene match: 8. The CDR3 totals 14 residues. CDR1 is SNHLY, CDR2 FYNNEI, per germline. Here the CDR3 reads CASSWGQGYDEQFF. The CDR3 bases are TGTGCCAGCAGCTGGGGACAGGGCTATGATGAGCAGTTCTTC.

This clonotype has a handful of counts. A junction end diverges from the germline sequence, so it may reflect a read error. The chain recombines TRBV11-3 with TRBJ2-7; D is tentatively TRBD1 or TRBD2 (6 bases each). The CDR3 runs to 14 residues. Germline lookup yields CDR1 SGHNT and CDR2 YENEEA. The CDR3 DNA is TGTACCAGCAGTAAATCGGGGGCCTCATACGAGCAGTACTTC. Amino acids: CTSSKSGASYEQYF.

The sample holds a few counts of this clonotype. The genes are TRBV6-4 and TRBJ1-1; D is possibly TRBD1 (5 bases). CDR3 length equals 14 residues. Per germline, CDR1 MRHNA and CDR2 SNTAGT. V was pared by 3 bases and J by 3 bases, with 11 bases between. CDR3 loop: CASSESLGDTEAFF. Written as DNA, the CDR3 is TGTGCCAGCAGTGAAAGCTTGGGGGACACTGAAGCTTTCTTT.

This clonotype was seen a handful of times. V usage is TRBV29-1 and J usage is TRBJ2-5; D is perhaps TRBD2 (7 bases). The CDR3 loop spans 14 amino acids. Germline CDR1 is SQVTM and CDR2 is ANQGSEA. V lost 4 bases and J lost 5, with 17 bases in between. CDR3 DNA: TGCAGCGTTGTCATTGACGGGGGGCGGGAGACCCAGTACTTC. It codes for CSVVIDGGRETQYF.

The chain uses TRBV4-1 and TRBJ1-2, with 10 positions matching TRBD1. The J segment lost 1 base and the V segment lost 0 bases, leaving 8 bases of the junction unmatched. This CDR3 region has 18 residues. Germline V gene data show CDR1 as MGHRA and CDR2 as YSYEKL. The CDR3 loop is CASSQEQDRGGDNYGYTF. Written as DNA, the CDR3 is TGCGCCAGCAGCCAAGAACAGGACAGGGGGGGAGATAACTATGGCTACACCTTC.

This clonotype was counted at least ten times. The chain employs TRBV10-3 and TRBJ2-5; D unresolved. The CDR3 has 12 residues. V lost 2 bases, J lost 4 bases, and 5 bases lay in between. The V gene's germline CDR1 is ENHRY and CDR2 SYGVKD. The CDR3 protein is CAISEVGETQYF. CDR3 sequence (DNA): TGTGCCATCAGTGAGGTAGGAGAGACCCAGTACTTC.